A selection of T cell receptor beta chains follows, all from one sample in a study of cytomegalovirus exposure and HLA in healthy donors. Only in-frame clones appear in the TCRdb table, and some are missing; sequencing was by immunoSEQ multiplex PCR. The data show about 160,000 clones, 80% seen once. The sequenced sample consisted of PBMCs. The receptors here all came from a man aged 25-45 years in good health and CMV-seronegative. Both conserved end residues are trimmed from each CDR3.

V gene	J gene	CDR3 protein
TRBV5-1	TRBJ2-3	ASSLSRDRGDTQY
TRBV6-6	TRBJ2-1	ATLRGGEQF
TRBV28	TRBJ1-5	AIAETRGRGQPQH
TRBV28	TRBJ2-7	ASSLGRGYEQY
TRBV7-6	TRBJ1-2	ASSLNDRRLQN
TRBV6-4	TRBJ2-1	ASSSGEVNEQF
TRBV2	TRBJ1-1	ASSVHPGGTEAF
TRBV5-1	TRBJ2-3	ASSPGTSGRYGDTQY
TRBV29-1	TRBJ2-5	SVERAQETQY
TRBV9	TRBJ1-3	ASSPRVGGVNTIY
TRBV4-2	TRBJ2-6	ASSPLDPSGANVLT
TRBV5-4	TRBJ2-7	ASSSGLREQY
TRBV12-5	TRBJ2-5	ASGESRTQY
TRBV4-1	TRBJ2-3	ASSQVQGVTDTQY
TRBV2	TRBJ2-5	ASNPGTSGTETQY
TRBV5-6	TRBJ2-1	ASSSAWEQF
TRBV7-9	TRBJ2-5	SSSLAELADRETQY
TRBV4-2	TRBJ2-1	ASSPLRDYGHNEQF
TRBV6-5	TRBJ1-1	ARSYTGLAEAF
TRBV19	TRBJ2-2	ASSRVAENTGELF
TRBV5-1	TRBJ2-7	ASSVGLGPYEQY
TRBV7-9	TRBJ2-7	ASSRTGLDEQY